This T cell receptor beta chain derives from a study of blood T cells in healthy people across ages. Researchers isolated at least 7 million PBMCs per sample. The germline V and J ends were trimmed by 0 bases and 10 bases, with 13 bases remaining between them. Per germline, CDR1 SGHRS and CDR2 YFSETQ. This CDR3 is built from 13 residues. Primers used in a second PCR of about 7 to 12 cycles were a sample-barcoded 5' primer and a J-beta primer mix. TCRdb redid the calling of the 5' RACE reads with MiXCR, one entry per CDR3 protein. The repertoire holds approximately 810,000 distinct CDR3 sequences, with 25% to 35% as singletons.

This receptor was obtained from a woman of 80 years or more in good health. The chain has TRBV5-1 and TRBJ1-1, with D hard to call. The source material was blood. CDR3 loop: CASSLGRAEVAFF. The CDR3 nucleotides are TGCGCCAGCAGCTTGGGGAGGGCGGAGGTAGCTTTCTTT.